This is a list of T cell receptor beta chains from one sample in a study of regulatory T cells in long-lasting Graves disease. Via MiXCR, TCRdb re-called the multiplex PCR reads, giving one row per CDR3 protein. The data show about 470,000 distinct CDR3 sequences, 20% to 25% seen once. Source: peripheral blood mononuclear cells (PBMCs), taken when the disease was refractory, from a patient treated with antithyroid drugs. These receptors were collected from a female donor with Graves disease. Both conserved end residues are part of each CDR3. A D gene is named only where the DNA matches it firmly. Only part of the rows carry a size: once, few, many, or a class if the clone is expanded.

>TRBV7-9|NA|NA|14|TRBJ2-7
CASSSGPVPYEQYF
TGTGCCAGCAGCTCAGGACCCGTACCCTACGAGCAGTACTTC
>TRBV11-2|NA|TRBD1|16|TRBJ2-7
CASSLMGQVPSYEQYF
TGTGCCAGCAGCTTAATGGGACAGGTTCCCTCCTACGAGCAGTACTTC
>TRBV15|NA|TRBD1|13|TRBJ1-4
CATSGQGEVKLFF
TGTGCCACCAGCGGACAGGGGGAGGTAAAACTGTTTTTT
>TRBV5-1|many|TRBD1|15|TRBJ1-6
CASSSGQGGNSPLHF
TGTGCCAGCAGCTCCGGACAGGGGGGGAATTCACCCCTCCACTTT
>TRBV15|once|TRBD1|15|TRBJ1-5
CATSRLRQGNQPQHF
TGTGCCACCAGCAGACTACGACAGGGAAATCAGCCCCAGCATTTT
>TRBV20-1|few|TRBD1|16|TRBJ1-4
CSARWGSTGVGEKLFF
TGCAGTGCTCGGTGGGGGTCGACAGGGGTAGGAGAAAAACTGTTTTTT
>TRBV11-2|many|NA|15|TRBJ2-7
CASSTQAANRYEQYF
TGTGCCAGCAGCACCCAAGCGGCCAACCGCTACGAGCAGTACTTC
>TRBV11-2|few|TRBD2|17|TRBJ2-1
CASSFVLAGGNYNEQFF
TGTGCCAGCAGCTTTGTACTAGCGGGGGGCAATTACAATGAGCAGTTCTTC
>TRBV19|NA|NA|16|TRBJ2-5
CASSISGPRAGETQYF
TGTGCCAGTAGTATCAGCGGACCCCGGGCGGGGGAGACCCAGTACTTC
>TRBV19|NA|NA|12|TRBJ1-2
CASSIGGDGYTF
TGTGCCAGTAGTATAGGGGGGGATGGCTACACCTTC
>TRBV14|few|NA|16|TRBJ2-2
CASSVGTPRNTGELFF
TGTGCCAGCAGCGTTGGGACACCTAGGAACACCGGGGAGCTGTTTTTT
>TRBV5-4|few|NA|14|TRBJ2-2
CASLRQETTGELFF
TGTGCCAGCCTCAGACAGGAGACCACCGGGGAGCTGTTTTTT
>TRBV28|many|TRBD1|15|TRBJ2-7
CAASRDREIFHEQYF
TGTGCCGCTTCCCGGGACAGGGAGATTTTCCACGAGCAGTACTTC
>TRBV28|many|NA|13|TRBJ2-7
CASRATLSYEQYF
TGTGCCAGCAGAGCGACACTTTCCTACGAGCAGTACTTC
>TRBV4-1|NA|NA|13|TRBJ1-4
CASSQWQREKLFF
TGCGCCAGCAGCCAGTGGCAGCGAGAAAAACTGTTTTTT
>TRBV6-5|few|TRBD1|18|TRBJ1-3
CASSYSGQAPTLRNTIYF
TGTGCCAGCAGTTACTCGGGACAGGCCCCTACTCTTCGAAACACCATATATTTT
>TRBV6-9|NA|NA|14|TRBJ2-2
CASSFLGPTGVLFF
TGTGCCAGCAGTTTCCTGGGACCCACCGGGGTGCTGTTTTTT
>TRBV5-1|few|TRBD1|15|TRBJ2-5
CASMIRGLGQETQYF
TGCGCCAGCATGATAAGGGGGCTGGGCCAAGAGACCCAGTACTTC
>TRBV20-1|few|TRBD1|14|TRBJ1-2
CSARRDRVNYGYTF
TGCAGTGCCAGACGGGACAGGGTGAACTATGGCTACACCTTC
>TRBV27|many|NA|14|TRBJ1-1
CASSFQGTDTEAFF
TGTGCCAGCAGTTTTCAGGGGACTGATACTGAAGCTTTCTTT
>TRBV2|many|NA|17|TRBJ1-2
CASSEHYGGLANYGYTF
TGTGCCAGCAGTGAACATTATGGGGGATTAGCTAACTATGGCTACACCTTC
>TRBV4-2|NA|NA|15|TRBJ2-7
CASSQDWGSSYEQYF
TGTGCCAGCAGCCAAGATTGGGGGTCCTCCTACGAGCAGTACTTC
>TRBV20-1|NA|TRBD2|18|TRBJ2-1
CSAPGLAGDRGFRDEQFF
TGCAGTGCCCCGGGACTAGCGGGAGATCGTGGGTTTCGGGATGAGCAGTTCTTC
>TRBV12-3/TRBV12-4|NA|NA|16|TRBJ1-5
CASSPQRDGSNQPQHF
TGTGCCAGCAGTCCTCAAAGAGACGGTAGCAATCAGCCCCAGCATTTT
>TRBV12-5|NA|TRBD1|17|TRBJ1-1
CASGFTTLTGGKTEAFF
TGTGCTAGTGGTTTCACGACCCTTACAGGGGGCAAGACTGAAGCTTTCTTT
>TRBV19|few|NA|15|TRBJ2-5
CASSGLAAYQETQYF
TGTGCCAGTAGTGGGCTAGCCGCGTACCAAGAGACCCAGTACTTC
>TRBV6-1|few|NA|12|TRBJ1-5
CASSSGARPQHF
TGTGCCAGCAGCTCGGGGGCGAGGCCCCAGCATTTT
>TRBV20-1|many|NA|13|TRBJ1-1
CSAPGPLGTEAFF
TGCAGTGCACCGGGACCCCTGGGCACTGAAGCTTTCTTT
>TRBV7-9|few|TRBD1|16|TRBJ1-6
CASSLTRQGPLSPLHF
TGTGCCAGCAGCCTTACACGACAGGGTCCATTATCACCCCTCCACTTT
>TRBV18|NA|NA|15|TRBJ2-7
CASSPTRAATYEQYF
TGTGCCAGCTCACCGACCCGGGCGGCTACCTACGAGCAGTACTTC
>TRBV29-1|many|NA|15|TRBJ2-5
CSVEGGGGNWQTQYF
TGCAGCGTTGAAGGGGGGGGCGGGAATTGGCAGACCCAGTACTTC
>TRBV30|NA|NA|13|TRBJ1-1
CAWTLESGTEAFF
TGTGCCTGGACTCTGGAGTCGGGTACTGAAGCTTTCTTT
>TRBV30|NA|NA|12|TRBJ2-2
CAWTPGTGELFF
TGTGCCTGGACCCCAGGGACCGGGGAGCTGTTTTTT
>TRBV15|many|TRBD1|18|TRBJ2-5
CATSRDDQAWTGQETQYF
TGTGCCACCAGCAGGGACGACCAGGCCTGGACAGGCCAAGAGACCCAGTACTTC
>TRBV7-9|many|NA|12|TRBJ2-7
CASSRSPYEQYF
TGTGCCAGCAGTCGATCCCCCTACGAGCAGTACTTC
>TRBV10-2|NA|NA|13|TRBJ2-5
CASSFGQRETQYF
TGCGCCAGCAGCTTCGGACAGAGAGAGACCCAGTACTTC
>TRBV24-1|few|NA|13|TRBJ1-3
CATSGDLGNTIYF
TGTGCCACCAGTGGGGACCTCGGAAACACCATATATTTT
>TRBV28|many|TRBD1|15|TRBJ1-5
CASSLGGTYNQPQHF
TGTGCCAGCAGCTTAGGGGGCACCTACAATCAGCCCCAGCATTTT
>TRBV20-1|NA|NA|17|TRBJ1-1
CSARPREGKRALGEAFF
TGCAGTGCTAGACCACGTGAGGGAAAGAGGGCACTTGGTGAAGCTTTCTTT
>TRBV12-3/TRBV12-4|NA|NA|14|TRBJ1-6
CASSPDATNSPLHF
TGTGCCAGCAGCCCGGACGCAACTAATTCACCCCTCCACTTT
>TRBV28|many|NA|14|TRBJ1-2
CASSFAGANYGYTF
TGTGCCAGCAGTTTTGCCGGGGCCAACTATGGCTACACCTTC
>TRBV5-5|many|NA|17|TRBJ2-2
CASSSYIRLMNTGELFF
TGTGCCAGCAGCTCCTATATTAGACTCATGAACACCGGGGAGCTGTTTTTT
>TRBV27|few|NA|13|TRBJ2-7
CASNQGRGYEQYF
TGTGCCAGCAACCAAGGAAGGGGGTACGAGCAGTACTTC
>TRBV12-5|NA|NA|15|TRBJ2-2
CASGLINLVAGELFF
TGTGCTAGTGGTTTGATAAATTTAGTTGCCGGGGAGCTGTTTTTT
>TRBV7-9|NA|TRBD1|16|TRBJ1-2
CASSGGQGLDLHGYTF
TGTGCCAGCAGCGGGGGACAGGGGCTGGACCTCCATGGCTACACCTTC
>TRBV5-1|NA|NA|14|TRBJ2-5
CASRGASGQETQYF
TGCGCCAGCAGGGGGGCTAGCGGTCAAGAGACCCAGTACTTC
>TRBV12-3/TRBV12-4|few|NA|14|TRBJ2-6
CASCLHSGANVLTF
TGTGCCAGCTGTCTCCACTCTGGGGCCAACGTCCTGACTTTC
>TRBV20-1|NA|NA|15|TRBJ2-3
CSDIAPSEVADTQYF
TGCAGTGACATAGCGCCTAGTGAAGTGGCAGATACGCAGTATTTT
>TRBV7-2|many|TRBD2|14|TRBJ2-7
CASSSSGIDYEQYF
TGTGCCAGCAGCTCTAGCGGGATCGACTACGAGCAGTACTTC
>TRBV6-1|NA|NA|13|TRBJ2-5
CASRQVGRETQYF
TGTGCCAGCAGACAGGTCGGTCGAGAGACCCAGTACTTC
>TRBV27|many|NA|12|TRBJ2-7
CASSFGGDEQYF
TGTGCCAGCAGTTTTGGGGGAGACGAGCAGTACTTC
>TRBV2|many|NA|12|TRBJ1-2
CASSDDPYGYTF
TGTGCCAGCAGTGATGACCCTTATGGCTACACCTTC
>TRBV18|NA|NA|15|TRBJ2-2
CASSPGLQNTGELFF
TGTGCCAGCTCACCGGGACTGCAAAACACCGGGGAGCTGTTTTTT
>TRBV4-1|NA|TRBD1|15|TRBJ1-4
CASSRLTGIGEKLFF
TGCGCCAGCAGCCGCCTGACAGGGATTGGGGAAAAACTGTTTTTT
>TRBV28|many|TRBD2|17|TRBJ2-7
CASRGASGGATSYEQYF
TGTGCCAGCAGGGGAGCTAGCGGGGGGGCTACCTCCTACGAGCAGTACTTC
>TRBV7-3|few|TRBD1|15|TRBJ2-2
CASSFEGARTGELFF
TGTGCCAGCAGCTTTGAGGGGGCCCGCACCGGGGAGCTGTTTTTT